This TCR beta chain emerged from a study of early T cells in non-severe SARS-CoV-2 infection. Study summary: Sequenced material consisted of bulk RNA (from unsorted whole blood), and chains were unpaired.

Unique molecular identifiers were attached to individual cDNA molecules. TCRdb redid the calling of the 5' RACE reads with MiXCR, one entry per CDR3 protein. The table has about 83,000 distinct CDR3 sequences, about 12% seen once; the top ten hold about 7%. V shed 5 bases, J shed 0 bases, and the junction held 8 bases outside the gene matches. This CDR3 contains 18 residues. Germline CDR1 reads SGHAT; CDR2 reads FQNNGV. General study findings and limits: CD4 and private specificities were missed by VDJdb matching, which favored anti-spike CD8 responses.

The sample holds many counts of this clonotype. Its antigen is currently unknown. This TCR was recovered from an adult who was a healthcare worker with PCR-confirmed SARS-CoV-2 infection or an uninfected control (not recorded which). This rearrangement joins TRBV11-2 to TRBJ2-1, with 12 bases that match TRBD2. The sequencing input was whole blood. CDR3 residues: CASSIGLAGRSSYNEQFF. The CDR3 nucleotides are TGTGCCAGCAGCATCGGACTAGCGGGGAGGAGCTCCTACAATGAGCAGTTCTTC.